This TCR beta chain was documented in a study of STAT3 mutations in large granular lymphocyte leukemia. General observations from the study: Every T-LGLL patient had at least one immunodominant TCRbeta clonotype.

The V gene lost 2 bases and the J gene lost 0 bases, with 13 bases spanning the gap. CDR1 and CDR2 from the germline V gene are MNHEY and SMNVEV (reference sequence). The CDR3 is 16 amino acids. Some clones are missing from TCRdb's copy, which holds only in-frame ones; the method was immunoSEQ multiplex PCR. This table has over 10,000 clones, roughly 80% appearing once. A word on this clone: Its antigen is not identified.

This receptor was taken from a man aged 55 to 69 with T-cell large granular lymphocyte leukemia. Some clones in this sample may be carry-over from other donors' samples. The chain uses TRBV27 and TRBJ1-2; D is unclear. Material for sequencing was peripheral blood mononuclear cells. CDR3: CASSLKGGNTNYGYTF. CDR3 nucleotide sequence: TGTGCCAGCAGTTTAAAGGGTGGTAATACTAACTATGGCTACACCTTC.